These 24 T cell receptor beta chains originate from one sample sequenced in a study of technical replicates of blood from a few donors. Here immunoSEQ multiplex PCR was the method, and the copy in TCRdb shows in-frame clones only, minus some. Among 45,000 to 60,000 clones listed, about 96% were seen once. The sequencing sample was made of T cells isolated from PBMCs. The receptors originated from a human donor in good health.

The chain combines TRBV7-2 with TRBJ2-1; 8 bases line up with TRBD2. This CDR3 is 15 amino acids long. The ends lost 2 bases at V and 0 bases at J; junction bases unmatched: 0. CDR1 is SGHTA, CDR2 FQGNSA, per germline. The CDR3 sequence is CASSLSGSSYNEQFF. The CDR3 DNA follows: TGTGCCAGCAGCTTAAGCGGGAGCTCCTACAATGAGCAGTTCTTC.

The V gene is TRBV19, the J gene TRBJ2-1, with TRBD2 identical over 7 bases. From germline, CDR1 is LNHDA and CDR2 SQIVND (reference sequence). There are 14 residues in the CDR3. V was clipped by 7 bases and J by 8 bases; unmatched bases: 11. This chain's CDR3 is CASTLTGGGDEQFF. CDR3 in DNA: TGTGCCAGTACCCTTACGGGGGGAGGCGATGAGCAGTTCTTC.

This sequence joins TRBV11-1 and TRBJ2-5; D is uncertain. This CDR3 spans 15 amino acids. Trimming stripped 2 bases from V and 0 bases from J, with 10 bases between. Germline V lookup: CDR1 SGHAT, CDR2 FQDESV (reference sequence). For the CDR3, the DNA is TGTGCCAGCAGCTTATTTTACATGGACCAAGAGACCCAGTACTTC. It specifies CASSLFYMDQETQYF.

The CDR3 region has the DNA TGTGCCAGCAGCTTGGGGACAGGGACGGGCTTGGTAGGCTACACCTTC. Protein sequence: CASSLGTGTGLVGYTF. The chain is built from TRBV5-6 and TRBJ1-2, with TRBD1 matching 8 bases. The germline gives CDR1 SGHDT, CDR2 YYEEEE. This CDR3 contains 16 residues. With 0 bases clipped from V and 8 bases from J, the junction kept 12 bases outside the gene matches.

This CDR3 reads CASSSMDREQFF. The CDR3 DNA is TGTGCCAGCAGCTCTATGGACAGAGAGCAGTTCTTC. The genes are TRBV5-4 and TRBJ2-1; TRBD1 might be the D (6 bases). Trimming took off 3 bases at V and 10 bases at J, with 11 bases between the two ends. The CDR3 covers 12 residues. In germline, CDR1 is SGHNT, CDR2 YYREEE (reference sequence).

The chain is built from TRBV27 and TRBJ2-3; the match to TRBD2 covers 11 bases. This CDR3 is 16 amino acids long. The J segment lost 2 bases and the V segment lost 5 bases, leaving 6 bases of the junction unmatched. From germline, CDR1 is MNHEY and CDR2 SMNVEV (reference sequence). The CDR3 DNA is TGTGCCAGCAGTGTGCCGGGACTAGCGGTCACAGATACGCAGTATTTT. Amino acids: CASSVPGLAVTDTQYF.

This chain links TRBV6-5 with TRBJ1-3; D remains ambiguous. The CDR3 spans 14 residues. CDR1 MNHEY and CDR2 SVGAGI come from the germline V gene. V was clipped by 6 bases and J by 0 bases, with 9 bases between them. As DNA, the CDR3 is TGTGCCAGCAGAATCAGTCTCTCTGGAAACACCATATATTTT. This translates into CASRISLSGNTIYF.

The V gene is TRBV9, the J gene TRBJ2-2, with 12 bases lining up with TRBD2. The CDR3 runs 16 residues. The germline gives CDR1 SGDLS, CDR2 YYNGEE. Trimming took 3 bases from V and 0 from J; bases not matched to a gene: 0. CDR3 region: CASSASGRANTGELFF. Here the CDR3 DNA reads TGTGCCAGCAGCGCTAGCGGGAGGGCGAACACCGGGGAGCTGTTTTTT.

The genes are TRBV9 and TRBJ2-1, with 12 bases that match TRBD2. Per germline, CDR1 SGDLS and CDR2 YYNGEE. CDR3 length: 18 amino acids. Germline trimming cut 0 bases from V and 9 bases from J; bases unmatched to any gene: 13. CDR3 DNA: TGTGCCAGCAGCGTAGCCCTACCGACTAGCGGGAGATTCGGTGAGCAGTTCTTC. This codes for CASSVALPTSGRFGEQFF.

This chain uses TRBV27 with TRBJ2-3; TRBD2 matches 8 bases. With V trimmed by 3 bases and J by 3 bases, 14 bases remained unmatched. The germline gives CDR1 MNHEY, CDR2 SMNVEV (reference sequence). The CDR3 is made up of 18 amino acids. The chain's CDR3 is CASSLSRGGRRGTDTQYF. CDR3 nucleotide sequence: TGTGCCAGCAGTTTGTCTCGGGGCGGGAGGCGGGGGACAGATACGCAGTATTTT.

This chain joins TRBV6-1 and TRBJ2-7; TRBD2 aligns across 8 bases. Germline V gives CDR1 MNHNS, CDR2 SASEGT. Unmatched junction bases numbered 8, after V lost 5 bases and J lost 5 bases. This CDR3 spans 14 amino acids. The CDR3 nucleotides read TGTGCCAGCAGTCCTCGGGAGGGCCCCCACGAGCAGTACTTC. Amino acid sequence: CASSPREGPHEQYF.

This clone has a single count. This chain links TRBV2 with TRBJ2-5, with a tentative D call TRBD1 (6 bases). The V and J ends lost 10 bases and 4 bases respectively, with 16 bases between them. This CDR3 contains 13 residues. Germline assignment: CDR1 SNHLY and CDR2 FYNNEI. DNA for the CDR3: TGTGCCACCCTGGCACAGGGTTTAGAGACCCAGTACTTC. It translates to CATLAQGLETQYF.

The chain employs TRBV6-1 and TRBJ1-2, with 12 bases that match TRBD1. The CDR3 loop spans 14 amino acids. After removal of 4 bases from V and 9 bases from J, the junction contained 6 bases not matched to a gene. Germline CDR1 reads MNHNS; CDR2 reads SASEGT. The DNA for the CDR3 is TGTGCCAGCAGTGCGGGACAGGGGGCATATAGCTACACCTTC. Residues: CASSAGQGAYSYTF.

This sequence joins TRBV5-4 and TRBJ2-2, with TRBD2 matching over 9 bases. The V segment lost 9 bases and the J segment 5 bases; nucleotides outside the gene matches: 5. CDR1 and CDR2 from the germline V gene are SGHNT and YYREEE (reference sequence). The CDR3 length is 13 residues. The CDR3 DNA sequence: TGTGCCATCACGCTAGCGGGAACCGGGGAGCTGTTTTTT. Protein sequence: CAITLAGTGELFF.

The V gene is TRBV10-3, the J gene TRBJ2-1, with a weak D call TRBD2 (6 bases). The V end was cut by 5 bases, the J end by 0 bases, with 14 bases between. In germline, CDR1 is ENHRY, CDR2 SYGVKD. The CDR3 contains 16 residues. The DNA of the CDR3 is TGTGCCATCAGTACCGGGACTTATAGCTCCTACAATGAGCAGTTCTTC. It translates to CAISTGTYSSYNEQFF.

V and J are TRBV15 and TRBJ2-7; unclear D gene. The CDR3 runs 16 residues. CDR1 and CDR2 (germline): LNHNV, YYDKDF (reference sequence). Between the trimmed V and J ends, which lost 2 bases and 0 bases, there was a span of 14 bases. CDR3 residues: CATSRSSTLDSYEQYF. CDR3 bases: TGTGCCACCAGCAGATCATCCACTCTTGACTCCTACGAGCAGTACTTC.

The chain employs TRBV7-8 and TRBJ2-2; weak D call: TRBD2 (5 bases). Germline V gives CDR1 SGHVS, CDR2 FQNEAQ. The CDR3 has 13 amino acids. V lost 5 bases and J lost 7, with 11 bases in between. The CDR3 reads CASSPGLGGELFF. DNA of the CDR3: TGTGCCAGCAGCCCAGGACTGGGCGGGGAGCTGTTTTTT.

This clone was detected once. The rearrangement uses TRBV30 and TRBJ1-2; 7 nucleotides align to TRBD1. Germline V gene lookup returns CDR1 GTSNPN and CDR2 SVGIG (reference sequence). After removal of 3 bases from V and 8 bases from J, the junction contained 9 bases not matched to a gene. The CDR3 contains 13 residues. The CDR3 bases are TGTGCCTGGAGAGGTAGTAGGGGGCTGGGCTACACCTTC. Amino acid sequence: CAWRGSRGLGYTF. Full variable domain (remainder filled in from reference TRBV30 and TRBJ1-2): SQTIHQWPATLVQPVGSPLSLECTVEGTSNPNLYWYRQAAGRGLQLLFYSVGIGQISSEVPQNLSASRPQDRQFILSSKKLLLSDSGFYLCAWRGSRGLGYTFGSGTRLTVV.

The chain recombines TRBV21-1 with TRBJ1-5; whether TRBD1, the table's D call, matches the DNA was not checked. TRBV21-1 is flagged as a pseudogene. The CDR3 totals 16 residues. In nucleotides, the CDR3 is TGTGCCAGCAGCCCTAGGGTACAGGGGGGCAGGCAGCCCCAGCATTTT. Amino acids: CASSPRVQGGRQPQHF.

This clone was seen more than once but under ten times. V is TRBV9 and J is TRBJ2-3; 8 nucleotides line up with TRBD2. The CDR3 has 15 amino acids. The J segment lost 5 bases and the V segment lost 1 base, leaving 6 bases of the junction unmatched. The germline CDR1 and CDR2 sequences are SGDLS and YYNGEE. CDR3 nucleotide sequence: TGTGCCAGCAGCGTAATGGTAGCGGGATTAGATACGCAGTATTTT. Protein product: CASSVMVAGLDTQYF.

CDR3 sequence (DNA): TGTGCCAGCAGAGAGACAGGGGTTTCAAGTGGCTACACCTTC. As protein: CASRETGVSSGYTF. The chain has TRBV2 and TRBJ1-2, with 8 bases fitting TRBD1. The CDR3 has 14 residues. CDR1 is SNHLY and CDR2 is FYNNEI in the germline V gene. V trimming: 6 bases; J trimming: 7 bases; junction bases outside the gene matches: 10.

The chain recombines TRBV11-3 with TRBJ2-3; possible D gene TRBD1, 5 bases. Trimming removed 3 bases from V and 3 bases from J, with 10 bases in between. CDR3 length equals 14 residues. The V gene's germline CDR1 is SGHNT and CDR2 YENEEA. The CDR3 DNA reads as TGTGCCAGCAGCTTGGGGCCGGAAACAGATACGCAGTATTTT. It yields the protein CASSLGPETDTQYF.

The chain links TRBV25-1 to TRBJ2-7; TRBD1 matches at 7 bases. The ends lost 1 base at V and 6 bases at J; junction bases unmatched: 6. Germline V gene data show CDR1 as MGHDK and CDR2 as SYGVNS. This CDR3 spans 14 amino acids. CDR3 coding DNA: TGTGCCAGCAGTGAATCTTCTTCAGGGGGCGAGCAGTACTTC. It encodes CASSESSSGGEQYF.

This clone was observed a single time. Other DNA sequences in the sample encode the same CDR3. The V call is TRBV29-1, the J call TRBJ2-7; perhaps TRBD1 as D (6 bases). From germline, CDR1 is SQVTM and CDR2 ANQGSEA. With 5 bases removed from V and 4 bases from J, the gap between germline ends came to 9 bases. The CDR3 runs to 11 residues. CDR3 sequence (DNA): TGCAGCGTTTACAGGGAATACGAGCAGTACTTC. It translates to CSVYREYEQYF.